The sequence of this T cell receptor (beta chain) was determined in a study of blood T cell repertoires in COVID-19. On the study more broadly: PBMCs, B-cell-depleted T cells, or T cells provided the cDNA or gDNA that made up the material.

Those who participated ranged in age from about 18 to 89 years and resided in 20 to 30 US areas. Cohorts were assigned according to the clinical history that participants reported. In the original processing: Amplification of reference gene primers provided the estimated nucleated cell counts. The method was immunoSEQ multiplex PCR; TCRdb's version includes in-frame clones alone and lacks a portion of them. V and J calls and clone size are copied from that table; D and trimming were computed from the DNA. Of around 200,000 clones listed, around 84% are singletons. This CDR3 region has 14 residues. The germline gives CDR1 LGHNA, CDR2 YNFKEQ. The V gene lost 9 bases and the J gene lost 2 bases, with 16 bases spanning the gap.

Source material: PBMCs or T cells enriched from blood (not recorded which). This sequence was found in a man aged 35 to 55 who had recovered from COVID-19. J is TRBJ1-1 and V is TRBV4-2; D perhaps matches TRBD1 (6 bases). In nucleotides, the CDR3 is TGTGCCAGTGTAAGGACAGTGCGAAACACTGAAGCTTTCTTT. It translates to CASVRTVRNTEAFF.